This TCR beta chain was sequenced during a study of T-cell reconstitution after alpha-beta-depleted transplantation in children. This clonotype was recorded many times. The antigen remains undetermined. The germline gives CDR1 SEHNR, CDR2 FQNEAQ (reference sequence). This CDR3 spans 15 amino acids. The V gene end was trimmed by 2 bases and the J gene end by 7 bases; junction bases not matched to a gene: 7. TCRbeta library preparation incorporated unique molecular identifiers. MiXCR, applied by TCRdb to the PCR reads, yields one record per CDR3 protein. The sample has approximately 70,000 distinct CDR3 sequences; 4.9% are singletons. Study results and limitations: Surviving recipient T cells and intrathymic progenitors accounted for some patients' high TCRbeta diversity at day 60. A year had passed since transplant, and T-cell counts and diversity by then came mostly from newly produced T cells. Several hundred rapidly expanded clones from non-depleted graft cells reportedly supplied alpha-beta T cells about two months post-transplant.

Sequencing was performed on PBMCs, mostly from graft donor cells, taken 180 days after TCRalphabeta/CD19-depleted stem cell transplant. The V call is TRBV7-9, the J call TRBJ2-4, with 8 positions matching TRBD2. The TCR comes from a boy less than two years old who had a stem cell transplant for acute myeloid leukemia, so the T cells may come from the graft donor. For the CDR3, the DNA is TGTGCCAGCAGCTTAAACGGGGGGGGGCAGAACATTCAGTACTTC. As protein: CASSLNGGGQNIQYF.